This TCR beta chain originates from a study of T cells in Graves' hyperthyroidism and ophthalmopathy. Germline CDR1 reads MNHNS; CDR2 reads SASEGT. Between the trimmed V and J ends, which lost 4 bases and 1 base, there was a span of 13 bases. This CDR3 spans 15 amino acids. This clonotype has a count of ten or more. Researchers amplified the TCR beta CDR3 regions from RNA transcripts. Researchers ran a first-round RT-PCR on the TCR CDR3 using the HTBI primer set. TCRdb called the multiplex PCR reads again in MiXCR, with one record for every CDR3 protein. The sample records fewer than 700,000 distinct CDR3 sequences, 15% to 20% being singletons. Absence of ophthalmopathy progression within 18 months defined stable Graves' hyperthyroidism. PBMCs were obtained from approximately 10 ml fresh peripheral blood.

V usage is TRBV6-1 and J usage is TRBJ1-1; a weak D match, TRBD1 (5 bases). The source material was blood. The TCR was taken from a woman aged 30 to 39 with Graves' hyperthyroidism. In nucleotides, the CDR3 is TGTGCCAGCAGTGCCCTTGGGACGTCGAACACTGAAGCTTTCTTT. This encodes CASSALGTSNTEAFF.